This T cell receptor (beta chain) was found in a study of blood T cells in healthy people across ages. Findings of the study overall: In older individuals, TCR beta diversity per million T cells was lower, falling roughly linearly with age. Long-lived donors carried more naive CD4+ cells and greater diversity than aged donors.

As concerns this clonotype: The antigen remains unidentified.

Primers used in a second PCR of about 7 to 12 cycles were a sample-barcoded 5' primer and a J-beta primer mix. TCRdb used MiXCR to reprocess the 5' RACE reads, holding one entry per CDR3 protein. The table includes about a million distinct CDR3 sequences, approximately 38% detected once. The CDR3 totals 15 residues. The V and J ends lost 6 bases and 6 bases, in that order; junction bases with no gene match: 5. The germline V gene has CDR1 SNHLY and CDR2 FYNNEI. V and J are TRBV2 and TRBJ2-1; TRBD2 agrees at 13 bases. The clonotype comes from a man between 18 and 35 years old in good health. The sample consisted of blood. The CDR3 coding sequence is TGTGCCAGCAGCACCGGGACTAGCGGGGTCAATGAGCAGTTCTTC. This gives the protein CASSTGTSGVNEQFF.